Shown below are 15 T cell receptor beta chains from a single sample sequenced in a study of cytomegalovirus exposure and HLA in healthy donors. Data came from immunoSEQ multiplex PCR; TCRdb stores just in-frame clones and leaves some out. Counted here are 260,000 or so clones, 70% to 90% occurring once; the ten biggest clones make up about 0.86%. The sample was PBMCs. The receptors here all came from a woman under 30 in good health and CMV-seronegative.

The chain has TRBV5-1 and TRBJ1-2; 7 positions agree with TRBD1. Germline loops: CDR1 SGHRS, CDR2 YFSETQ. This CDR3 region has 15 residues. Unmatched junction bases numbered 13, after V lost 3 bases and J lost 8 bases. CDR3 loop: CASSSPLDRVRGYTF. The CDR3 DNA reads TGCGCCAGCAGCTCGCCCCTCGACAGGGTACGAGGCTACACCTTC. The variable domain in full, completed from reference TRBV5-1 and TRBJ1-2, reads KAGVTQTPRYLIKTRGQQVTLSCSPISGHRSVSWYQQTPGQGLQFLFEYFSETQRNKGNFPGRFSGRQFSNSRSEMNVSTLELGDSALYLCASSSPLDRVRGYTFGSGTRLTVV.

J is TRBJ1-2 and V is TRBV7-9, with D possibly TRBD1 on 6 matching bases. V lost 5 bases to trimming and J lost 8 bases, with 21 bases between them. Germline V gives CDR1 SEHNR, CDR2 FQNEAQ (reference sequence). The CDR3 totals 15 residues. The CDR3 loop is CASSPEGQYRSGYTF. DNA of the CDR3: TGTGCCAGCAGCCCTGAAGGACAGTATCGTTCCGGCTACACCTTC.

This clone was found a few times. The V gene is TRBV2, the J gene TRBJ1-2; D gene unclear. The V end lost 3 bases, the J end lost 8 bases, and 10 bases lay between the germline ends. Germline CDR1 and CDR2: SNHLY and FYNNEI. The CDR3 totals 12 residues. Here the CDR3 DNA reads TGTGCCAGCAGTGAGAGCGGTTTAGGCTACACCTTC. Amino acid sequence: CASSESGLGYTF.

This chain joins TRBV28 and TRBJ2-7; 9 nucleotides agree with TRBD1. CDR3 length equals 15 residues. Unmatched junction bases numbered 5, after V lost 3 bases and J lost 2 bases. Germline CDR1 reads MDHEN; CDR2 reads SYDVKM. The CDR3 DNA sequence: TGTGCCAGCAGTTTGGGGGACAGGGCCACCTACGAGCAGTACTTC. Encoded protein: CASSLGDRATYEQYF.

The chain uses TRBV28 and TRBJ2-7; possibly TRBD1 for D (6 bases). V was shortened by 5 bases and J by 7 bases, with 21 bases between the two germline ends. CDR3 length: 15 residues. Germline V lookup: CDR1 MDHEN, CDR2 SYDVKM. CDR3 in DNA: TGTGCCAGCAGTATGGGACAAGCCCGTACTGGGGAGCAGTACTTC. Its protein is CASSMGQARTGEQYF.

This clone was recorded only once. The chain is built from TRBV9 and TRBJ2-5; a weak D match, TRBD1 (5 bases). There are 15 residues in the CDR3. Germline V gene sequence: CDR1 SGDLS, CDR2 YYNGEE. The V and J ends lost 1 base and 2 bases respectively, with 12 bases between them. The CDR3 DNA reads as TGTGCCAGCAGCGTATCCCCCCAGGGTCAAGAGACCCAGTACTTC. Residues: CASSVSPQGQETQYF.

The J gene is TRBJ2-5, the V gene TRBV29-1, with D possibly TRBD2 on 6 matching bases. The germline V gene encodes CDR1 SQVTM and CDR2 ANQGSEA. The CDR3 consists of 12 residues. Trimming removed 4 bases at V and 5 bases at J, with 11 bases between. The CDR3 loop reads CSVVLASETQYF. The CDR3 DNA is TGCAGCGTTGTCCTAGCGTCGGAGACCCAGTACTTC. The full variable domain, its missing parts supplied by reference TRBV29-1 and TRBJ2-5, is SAVISQKPSRDICQRGTSLTIQCQVDSQVTMMFWYRQQPGQSLTLIATANQGSEATYESGFVIDKFPISRPNLTFSTLTVSNMSPEDSSIYLCSVVLASETQYFGPGTRLLVL.

This rearrangement joins TRBV11-2 to TRBJ2-7, with 11 bases matching TRBD2. V was clipped by 5 bases and J by 1 base; unmatched bases: 7. The germline V gene encodes CDR1 SGHAT and CDR2 FQNNGV. CDR3 length: 16 residues. CDR3 nucleotide sequence: TGTGCCAGCAGCCCCATAGCGGGAGGGAAATCCTACGAGCAGTACTTC. The encoded protein is CASSPIAGGKSYEQYF.

This chain connects TRBV18 to TRBJ2-5; D might be TRBD1 (6 bases). In germline, CDR1 is KGHSH, CDR2 LQKENI. The V gene lost 2 bases and the J gene lost 2 bases, with 9 bases spanning the gap. This CDR3 spans 14 amino acids. The CDR3 loop is CASSPLDSQETQYF. Written as DNA, the CDR3 is TGTGCCAGCTCACCATTGGACAGTCAAGAGACCCAGTACTTC.

J is TRBJ2-1 and V is TRBV6-5; 8 bases line up with TRBD2. The CDR3 extends over 15 amino acids. The V gene end was trimmed by 10 bases and the J gene end by 7 bases; junction bases not matched to a gene: 15. The germline V gene encodes CDR1 MNHEY and CDR2 SVGAGI. The CDR3 region is CATSLSGLAGNEQFF. The CDR3 DNA reads as TGTGCCACCAGCTTGTCGGGATTAGCGGGAAATGAGCAGTTCTTC.

The chain recombines TRBV5-4 with TRBJ2-7; D unclear. Germline lookup yields CDR1 SGHNT and CDR2 YYREEE (reference sequence). V was shortened by 0 bases and J by 7 bases, with 8 bases between the two germline ends. CDR3 length: 12 amino acids. The CDR3 nucleotides read TGTGCCAGCAGCTTGGACTCCTTTGAGCAGTACTTC. Protein product: CASSLDSFEQYF.

The CDR3 is CASSGETKETQYF. CDR3 nucleotides: TGTGCCAGCAGTGGGGAGACGAAGGAGACCCAGTACTTC. V is TRBV6-1 and J is TRBJ2-5; D possibly corresponds to TRBD2 (5 bases). V lost 4 bases to trimming and J lost 5 bases, with 11 bases between them. This CDR3 has 13 amino acids. The germline V gene has CDR1 MNHNS and CDR2 SASEGT.

As DNA, the CDR3 is TGTGCCAGCATCGAGGGGGACCGACGAGGCGGCTACACCTTC. Protein product: CASIEGDRRGGYTF. The rearrangement joins TRBV6-1 to TRBJ1-2; tentative D call: TRBD1 (6 bases). V gave up 7 bases and J gave up 8 bases, with 20 bases separating them. CDR3 length: 14 amino acids. Germline loops: CDR1 MNHNS, CDR2 SASEGT.

This clone occurred once. CDR3 DNA sequence: TGTGCCAGTAAAGAACCAGGGACAGGGGCTGAGCAGTTCTTC. Encoded protein: CASKEPGTGAEQFF. The chain couples TRBV19 to TRBJ2-1, with 10 bases that match TRBD1. This CDR3 contains 14 residues. Germline V gives CDR1 LNHDA, CDR2 SQIVND (reference sequence). With V trimmed by 7 bases and J by 9 bases, 9 bases remained unmatched.

DNA for the CDR3: TGTGCCAGCAAGGTCCTTGGAGGATTCCAAGAGACCCAGTACTTC. This sequence encodes CASKVLGGFQETQYF. The chain has TRBV6-1 and TRBJ2-5; D is possibly TRBD2 (5 bases). Germline V lookup: CDR1 MNHNS, CDR2 SASEGT. V was shortened by 7 bases and J by 1 base, with 16 bases between the two germline ends. This CDR3 is 15 amino acids long.